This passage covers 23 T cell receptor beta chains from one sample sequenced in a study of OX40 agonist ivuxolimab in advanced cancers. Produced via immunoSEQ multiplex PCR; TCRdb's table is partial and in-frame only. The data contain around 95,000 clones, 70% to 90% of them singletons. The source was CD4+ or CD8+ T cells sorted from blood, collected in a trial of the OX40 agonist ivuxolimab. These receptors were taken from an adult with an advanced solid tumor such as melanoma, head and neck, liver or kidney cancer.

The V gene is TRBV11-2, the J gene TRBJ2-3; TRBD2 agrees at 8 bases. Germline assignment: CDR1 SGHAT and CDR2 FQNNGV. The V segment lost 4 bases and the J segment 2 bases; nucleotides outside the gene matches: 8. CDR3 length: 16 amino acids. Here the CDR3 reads CASSSIRGGPTDTQYF. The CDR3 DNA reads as TGTGCCAGCAGCTCAATTCGGGGGGGCCCCACAGATACGCAGTATTTT. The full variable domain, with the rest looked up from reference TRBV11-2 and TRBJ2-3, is EAGVAQSPRYKIIEKRQSVAFWCNPISGHATLYWYQQILGQGPKLLIQFQNNGVVDDSQLPKDRFSAERLKGVDSTLKIQPAKLEDSAVYLCASSSIRGGPTDTQYFGPGTRLTVL.

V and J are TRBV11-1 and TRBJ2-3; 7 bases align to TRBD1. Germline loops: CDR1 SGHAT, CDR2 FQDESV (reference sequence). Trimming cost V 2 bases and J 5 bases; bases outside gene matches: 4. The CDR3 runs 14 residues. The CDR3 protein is CASSLSDRVDTQYF. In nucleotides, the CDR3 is TGTGCCAGCAGCTTATCAGACAGGGTAGATACGCAGTATTTT.

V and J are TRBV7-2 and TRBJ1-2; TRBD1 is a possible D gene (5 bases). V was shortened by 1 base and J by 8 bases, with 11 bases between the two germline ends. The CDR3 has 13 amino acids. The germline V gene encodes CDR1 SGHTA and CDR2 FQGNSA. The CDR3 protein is CASSLGGARGYTF. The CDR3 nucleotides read TGTGCCAGCAGCTTAGGCGGGGCTAGAGGCTACACCTTC.

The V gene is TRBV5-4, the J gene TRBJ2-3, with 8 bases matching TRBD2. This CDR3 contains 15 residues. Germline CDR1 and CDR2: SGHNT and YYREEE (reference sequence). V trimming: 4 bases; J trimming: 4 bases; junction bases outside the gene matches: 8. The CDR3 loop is CASSGIAGISDTQYF. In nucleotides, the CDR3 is TGTGCCAGCAGCGGGATAGCGGGAATCTCAGATACGCAGTATTTT.

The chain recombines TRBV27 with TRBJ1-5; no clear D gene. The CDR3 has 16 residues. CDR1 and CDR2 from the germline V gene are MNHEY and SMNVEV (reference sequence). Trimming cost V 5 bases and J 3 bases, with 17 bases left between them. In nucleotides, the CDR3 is TGTGCCAGCAGTCCAGTAGGAGGGTGGGTCAATCAGCCCCAGCATTTT. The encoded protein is CASSPVGGWVNQPQHF.

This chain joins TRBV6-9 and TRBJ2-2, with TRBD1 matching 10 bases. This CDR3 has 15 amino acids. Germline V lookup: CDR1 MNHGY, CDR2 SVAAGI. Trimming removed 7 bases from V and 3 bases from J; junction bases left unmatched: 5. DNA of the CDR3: TGTGCCAGCAAACCCGGGACAGGGGACACCGGGGAGCTGTTTTTT. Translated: CASKPGTGDTGELFF.

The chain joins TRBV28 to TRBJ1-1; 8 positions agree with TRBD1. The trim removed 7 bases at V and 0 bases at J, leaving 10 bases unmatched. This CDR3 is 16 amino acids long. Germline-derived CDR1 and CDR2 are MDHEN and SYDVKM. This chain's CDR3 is CASIERTGLLNTEAFF. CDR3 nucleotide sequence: TGTGCCAGCATCGAAAGGACAGGGTTATTGAACACTGAAGCTTTCTTT.

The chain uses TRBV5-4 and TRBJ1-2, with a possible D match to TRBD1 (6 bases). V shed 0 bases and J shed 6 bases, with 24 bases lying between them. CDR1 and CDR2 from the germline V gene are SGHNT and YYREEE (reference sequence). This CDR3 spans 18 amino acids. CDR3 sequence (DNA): TGTGCCAGCAGCTTGGACGCATGGGGCTTACAGGGTGAGGATGGCTACACCTTC. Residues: CASSLDAWGLQGEDGYTF.

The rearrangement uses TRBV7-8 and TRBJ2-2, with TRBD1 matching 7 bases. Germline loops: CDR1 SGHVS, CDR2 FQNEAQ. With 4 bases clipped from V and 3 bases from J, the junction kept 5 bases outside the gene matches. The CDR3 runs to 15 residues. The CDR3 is CASSSDRAHTGELFF. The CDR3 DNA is TGTGCCAGCAGCTCCGACAGGGCCCACACCGGGGAGCTGTTTTTT.

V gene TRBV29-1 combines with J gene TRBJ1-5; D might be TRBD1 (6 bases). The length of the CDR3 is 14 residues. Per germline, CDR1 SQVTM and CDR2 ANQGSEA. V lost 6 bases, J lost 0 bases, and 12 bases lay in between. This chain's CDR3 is CSVATGHSNQPQHF. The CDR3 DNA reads TGCAGCGTCGCTACAGGGCATAGCAATCAGCCCCAGCATTTT.

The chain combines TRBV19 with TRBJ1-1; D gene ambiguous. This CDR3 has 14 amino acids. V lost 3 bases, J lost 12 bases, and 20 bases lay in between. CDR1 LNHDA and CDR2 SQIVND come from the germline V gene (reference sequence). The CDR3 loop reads CASSIKDLGSQSFF. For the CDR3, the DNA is TGTGCCAGTAGTATTAAGGACCTTGGCTCCCAATCTTTCTTT.

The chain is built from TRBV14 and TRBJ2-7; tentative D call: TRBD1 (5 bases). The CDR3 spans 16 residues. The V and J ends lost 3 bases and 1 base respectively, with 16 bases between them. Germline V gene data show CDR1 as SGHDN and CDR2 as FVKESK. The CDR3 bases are TGTGCCAGCAGCCAGGGGCCTCTGGCCCCTTCCTACGAGCAGTACTTC. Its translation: CASSQGPLAPSYEQYF.

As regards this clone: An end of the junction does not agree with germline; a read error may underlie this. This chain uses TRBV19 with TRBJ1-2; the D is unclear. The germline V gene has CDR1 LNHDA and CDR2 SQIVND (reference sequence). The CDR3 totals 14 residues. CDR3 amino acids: CASSNPFGLYGYTF. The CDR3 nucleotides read TGTGCCAGCAGTAACCCATTTGGACTCTATGGCTACACCTTC.

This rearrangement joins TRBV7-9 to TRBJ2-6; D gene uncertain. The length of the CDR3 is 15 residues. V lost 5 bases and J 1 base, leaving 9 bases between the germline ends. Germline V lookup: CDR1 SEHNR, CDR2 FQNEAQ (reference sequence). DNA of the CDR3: TGTGCCAGCAGCGTTCAGCCTTCTGGGGCCAACGTCCTGACTTTC. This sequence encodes CASSVQPSGANVLTF.

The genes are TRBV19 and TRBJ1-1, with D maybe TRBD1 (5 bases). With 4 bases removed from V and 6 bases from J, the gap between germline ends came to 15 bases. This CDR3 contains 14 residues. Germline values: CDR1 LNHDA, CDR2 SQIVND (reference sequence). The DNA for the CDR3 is TGTGCCAGTAGTAGTGGCAGGGCCCGATCTGAAGCTTTCTTT. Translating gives CASSSGRARSEAFF.

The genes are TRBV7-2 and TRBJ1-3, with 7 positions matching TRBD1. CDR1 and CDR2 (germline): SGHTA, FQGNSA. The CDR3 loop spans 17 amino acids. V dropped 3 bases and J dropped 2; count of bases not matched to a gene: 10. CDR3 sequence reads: CASSLGVSTGTGNTIYF. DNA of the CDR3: TGTGCCAGCAGCTTGGGGGTCTCGACAGGGACTGGAAACACCATATATTTT.

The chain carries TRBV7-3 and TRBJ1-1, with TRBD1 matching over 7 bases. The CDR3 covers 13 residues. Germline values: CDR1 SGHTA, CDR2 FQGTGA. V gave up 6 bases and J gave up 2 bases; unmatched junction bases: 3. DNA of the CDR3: TGTGCCAGCAGAGACAGGGCCAACACTGAAGCTTTCTTT. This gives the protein CASRDRANTEAFF. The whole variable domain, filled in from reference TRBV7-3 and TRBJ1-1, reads GAGVSQTPSNKVTEKGKYVELRCDPISGHTALYWYRQSLGQGPEFLIYFQGTGAADDSGLPNDRFFAVRPEGSVSTLKIQRTERGDSAVYLCASRDRANTEAFFGQGTRLTVV.

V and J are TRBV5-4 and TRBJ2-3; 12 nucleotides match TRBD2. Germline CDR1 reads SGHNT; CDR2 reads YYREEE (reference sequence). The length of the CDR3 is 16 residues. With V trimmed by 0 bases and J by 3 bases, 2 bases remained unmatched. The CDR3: CASSLDLAGGTDTQYF. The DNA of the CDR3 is TGTGCCAGCAGCTTGGACCTAGCGGGGGGGACAGATACGCAGTATTTT.

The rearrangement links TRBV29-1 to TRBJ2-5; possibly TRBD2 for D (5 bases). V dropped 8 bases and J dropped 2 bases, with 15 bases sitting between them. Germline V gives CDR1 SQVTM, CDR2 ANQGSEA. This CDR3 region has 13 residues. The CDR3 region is CSSEGGKQETQYF. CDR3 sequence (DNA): TGCAGCTCCGAGGGTGGAAAACAAGAGACCCAGTACTTC.

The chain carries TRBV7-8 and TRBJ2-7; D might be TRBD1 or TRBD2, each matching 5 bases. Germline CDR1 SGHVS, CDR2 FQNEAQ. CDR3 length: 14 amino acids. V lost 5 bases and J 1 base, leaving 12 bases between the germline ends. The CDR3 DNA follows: TGTGCCAGCAGCCGCTGGGGCGGGTCCTACGAGCAGTACTTC. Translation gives CASSRWGGSYEQYF. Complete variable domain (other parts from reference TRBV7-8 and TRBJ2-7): GAGVSQSPRYKVAKRGQDVALRCDPISGHVSLFWYQQALGQGPEFLTYFQNEAQLDKSGLPSDRFFAERPEGSVSTLKIQRTQQEDSAVYLCASSRWGGSYEQYFGPGTRLTVT.

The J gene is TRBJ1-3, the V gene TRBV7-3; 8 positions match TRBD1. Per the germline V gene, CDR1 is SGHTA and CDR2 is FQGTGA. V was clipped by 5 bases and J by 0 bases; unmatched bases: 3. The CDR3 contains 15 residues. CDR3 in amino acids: CASSEQGGSGNTIYF. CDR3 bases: TGTGCCAGCAGCGAACAGGGGGGCTCTGGAAACACCATATATTTT.

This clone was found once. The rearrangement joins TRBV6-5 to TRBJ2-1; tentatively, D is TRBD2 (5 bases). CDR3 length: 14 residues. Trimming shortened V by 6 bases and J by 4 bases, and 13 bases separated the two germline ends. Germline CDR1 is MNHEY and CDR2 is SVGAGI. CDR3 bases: TGTGCCAGCAGACCGGTTAGGGAGTACAATGAGCAGTTCTTC. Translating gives CASRPVREYNEQFF.

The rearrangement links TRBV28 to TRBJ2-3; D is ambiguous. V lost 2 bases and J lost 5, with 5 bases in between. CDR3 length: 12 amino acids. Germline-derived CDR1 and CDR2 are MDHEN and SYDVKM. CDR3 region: CASSLEVDTQYF. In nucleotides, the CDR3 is TGTGCCAGCAGTTTAGAGGTAGATACGCAGTATTTT.